Listed here are 22 T cell receptor beta chains from one sample, sequenced in a study of blood T cell repertoires in COVID-19. Using immunoSEQ multiplex PCR, the repertoire was profiled, and TCRdb retains in-frame clones only, with some absent. The sample lists around 100,000 clones, 80% to 85% occurring once. What was sequenced was peripheral blood. These receptors all stem from an older man with acute or convalescent COVID-19.

This chain uses TRBV2 with TRBJ2-2, with D maybe TRBD2 (6 bases). CDR1 and CDR2 from the germline V gene are SNHLY and FYNNEI. CDR3 length equals 19 residues. V dropped 2 bases and J dropped 0 bases, with 19 bases sitting between them. CDR3 region: CASSEKGSRGAANTGELFF. CDR3 bases: TGTGCCAGCAGTGAAAAGGGCTCGCGGGGTGCCGCGAACACCGGGGAGCTGTTTTTT.

V gene TRBV12-3 or TRBV12-4 combines with J gene TRBJ1-2; no definite D call. Between the trimmed V and J ends, which lost 7 bases and 1 base, there was a span of 10 bases. There are 13 residues in the CDR3. CDR3 region: CASTPQVNYGYTF. CDR3 nucleotide sequence: TGTGCCAGCACGCCCCAGGTTAACTATGGCTACACCTTC.

The rearrangement uses TRBV25-1 and TRBJ1-3; the D is unclear. V was trimmed by 7 bases and J by 0 bases, leaving 16 bases between them. The CDR3 runs to 16 residues. CDR1 and CDR2 (germline): MGHDK, SYGVNS. As DNA, the CDR3 is TGTGCCAGCACGTCATCCCGCCCGGGCTCTGGAAACACCATATATTTT. Residues: CASTSSRPGSGNTIYF.

The rearrangement links TRBV9 to TRBJ2-5; 10 bases line up with TRBD1. J lost 5 bases, V lost 4 bases, and 11 bases had no gene match. Germline V CDR1 and CDR2: SGDLS, YYNGEE. The CDR3 totals 16 residues. In nucleotides, the CDR3 is TGTGCCAGCAGCCCATGGGGGACAGGGGATGGGGAGACCCAGTACTTC. This gives the protein CASSPWGTGDGETQYF.

The chain links TRBV9 to TRBJ1-3; 12 nucleotides agree with TRBD1. J was trimmed by 4 bases and V by 4 bases; bases with no gene match: 6. Germline V gene data show CDR1 as SGDLS and CDR2 as YYNGEE. The CDR3 totals 16 residues. The CDR3 region has the DNA TGTGCCAGCAGCACCCAGGGACAGGGGGCGGGAAACACCATATATTTT. It is translated as CASSTQGQGAGNTIYF.

The chain joins TRBV7-2 to TRBJ2-3, with D uncertain. The V gene lost 3 bases and the J gene lost 2 bases, with 9 bases spanning the gap. From germline, CDR1 is SGHTA and CDR2 FQGNSA. CDR3 size: 14 residues. CDR3: CASSLGPSTDTQYF. The CDR3 bases are TGTGCCAGCAGCTTGGGCCCTTCCACAGATACGCAGTATTTT.

The chain joins TRBV5-5 to TRBJ2-5; possibly TRBD2 for D (5 bases). The germline V gene has CDR1 SGHKS and CDR2 YYEKEE (reference sequence). Trimming removed 3 bases from V and 2 bases from J, with 11 bases in between. The CDR3 consists of 14 residues. The CDR3 spells CASSSFGIQETQYF. DNA of the CDR3: TGTGCCAGCAGCTCATTCGGGATTCAAGAGACCCAGTACTTC.

This chain uses TRBV28 with TRBJ1-5; 7 nucleotides match TRBD1. The germline V gene encodes CDR1 MDHEN and CDR2 SYDVKM. Losses at the gene ends were 4 bases for V and 0 bases for J; bases not matched to a gene: 6. This CDR3 contains 16 residues. The CDR3 loop is CASSSNRGYSNQPQHF. The CDR3 DNA sequence: TGTGCCAGCAGTTCCAACAGGGGCTATAGCAATCAGCCCCAGCATTTT.

This chain links TRBV19 with TRBJ1-1; 7 bases align to TRBD1. Germline V CDR1 and CDR2: LNHDA, SQIVND (reference sequence). With 7 bases clipped from V and 3 bases from J, the junction kept 11 bases outside the gene matches. The CDR3 spans 15 residues. As DNA, the CDR3 is TGTGCCAGTAAGGGGGCTGCAGCACTACACACTGAAGCTTTCTTT. Encoded protein: CASKGAAALHTEAFF.

The chain joins TRBV3-1 (or the pseudogene TRBV3-2) to TRBJ1-1; D is possibly TRBD1 (5 bases). The CDR3 runs 14 residues. V was pared by 3 bases and J by 4 bases, with 12 bases between. Germline assignment: CDR1 LGHDT and CDR2 YNNKEL (reference sequence). CDR3 in DNA: TGTGCCAGCAGCCAGAAGGGGCAGGGCACTGAAGCTTTCTTT. Encoded protein: CASSQKGQGTEAFF.

J is TRBJ1-1 and V is TRBV9; tentative D call: TRBD1 (5 bases). With 3 bases removed from V and 3 bases from J, the gap between germline ends came to 9 bases. The CDR3 extends over 13 amino acids. CDR1 SGDLS and CDR2 YYNGEE come from the germline V gene. CDR3 coding DNA: TGTGCCAGCAGCGCGTCCAGGGACACTGAAGCTTTCTTT. As protein: CASSASRDTEAFF. Drawing the rest from reference TRBV9 and TRBJ1-1, the complete variable domain is DSGVTQTPKHLITATGQRVTLRCSPRSGDLSVYWYQQSLDQGLQFLIQYYNGEERAKGNILERFSAQQFPDLHSELNLSSLELGDSALYFCASSASRDTEAFFGQGTRLTVV.

The V and J genes are TRBV25-1 and TRBJ1-2; D might be TRBD1 (6 bases). This CDR3 contains 14 residues. Germline CDR1 reads MGHDK; CDR2 reads SYGVNS. V lost 4 bases, J lost 2 bases, and 11 bases lay in between. CDR3 DNA: TGTGCCAGCAGTGTCCCCGGGACAAACTATGGCTACACCTTC. Translated, it gives CASSVPGTNYGYTF.

This clone was detected only once. The chain couples TRBV5-1 to TRBJ2-6; the D gene is possibly TRBD1 (6 bases). The ends were cut back, 3 bases at V and 1 base at J, with 8 bases in the middle. There are 15 residues in the CDR3. Germline lookup yields CDR1 SGHRS and CDR2 YFSETQ. CDR3 bases: TGCGCCAGCAGCTCAGGGGTTTCTGGGGCCAACGTCCTGACTTTC. Protein: CASSSGVSGANVLTF.

This rearrangement joins TRBV30 to TRBJ1-1; D gene unclear. The CDR3 covers 15 residues. The germline CDR1 and CDR2 sequences are GTSNPN and SVGIG (reference sequence). Between the trimmed V and J ends, which lost 1 base and 1 base, there was a span of 13 bases. The CDR3 nucleotides are TGTGCCTGGAGTGCGGGCAGCGCGGGGAACACTGAAGCTTTCTTT. It codes for CAWSAGSAGNTEAFF. Variable domain in full (rest from reference TRBV30 and TRBJ1-1): SQTIHQWPATLVQPVGSPLSLECTVEGTSNPNLYWYRQAAGRGLQLLFYSVGIGQISSEVPQNLSASRPQDRQFILSSKKLLLSDSGFYLCAWSAGSAGNTEAFFGQGTRLTVV.

The chain uses TRBV19 and TRBJ2-5, with TRBD1 identical over 10 bases. Trimming cost V 4 bases and J 7 bases; bases outside gene matches: 6. Germline lookup yields CDR1 LNHDA and CDR2 SQIVND (reference sequence). The CDR3 extends over 14 amino acids. This CDR3 reads CASSTGQGFWTQYF. CDR3 coding DNA: TGTGCCAGTAGTACGGGACAGGGGTTTTGGACCCAGTACTTC.

The chain employs TRBV28 and TRBJ1-5, with 10 bases identical to TRBD1. Germline V gene data show CDR1 as MDHEN and CDR2 as SYDVKM. After removal of 6 bases from V and 7 bases from J, the junction contained 9 bases not matched to a gene. CDR3 size: 15 residues. The chain's CDR3 is CASRGPGQGKQPQHF. CDR3 DNA: TGTGCCAGCAGAGGACCGGGACAGGGGAAACAGCCCCAGCATTTT.

The chain carries TRBV27 and TRBJ2-7; no clear D gene. The V and J ends lost 3 bases and 2 bases respectively, with 8 bases between them. Germline CDR1 and CDR2: MNHEY and SMNVEV (reference sequence). CDR3 length equals 13 residues. The CDR3 here is CASSLGSTYEQYF. The CDR3 DNA is TGTGCCAGCAGTTTGGGCAGCACCTACGAGCAGTACTTC.

This rearrangement joins TRBV7-2 to TRBJ2-1; D is perhaps TRBD2 (5 bases). Trimming took off 5 bases at V and 1 base at J, with 15 bases between the two ends. Germline V gene data show CDR1 as SGHTA and CDR2 as FQGNSA. This CDR3 is built from 16 residues. CDR3 sequence (DNA): TGTGCCAGCAGCGCCGGAACTAGGAGGTCCTACAATGAGCAGTTCTTC. Translated, it gives CASSAGTRRSYNEQFF. Together with reference TRBV7-2 and TRBJ2-1, the CDR3 gives the full variable domain: GAGVSQSPSNKVTEKGKDVELRCDPISGHTALYWYRQSLGQGLEFLIYFQGNSAPDKSGLPSDRFSAERTGGSVSTLTIQRTQQEDSAVYLCASSAGTRRSYNEQFFGPGTRLTVL.

This clone was recorded only once. The chain uses TRBV19 and TRBJ2-3; D remains ambiguous. Trimming removed 4 bases at V and 0 bases at J, with 8 bases between. The CDR3 consists of 14 residues. From germline, CDR1 is LNHDA and CDR2 SQIVND (reference sequence). Here the CDR3 DNA reads TGTGCCAGTAGTACCCCCGGTAGCACAGATACGCAGTATTTT. Its protein product is CASSTPGSTDTQYF.

The chain combines TRBV6-5 with TRBJ1-2; 8 nucleotides match TRBD1. The CDR3 runs to 13 residues. Unmatched junction bases numbered 9, after V lost 11 bases and J lost 4 bases. Germline V lookup: CDR1 MNHEY, CDR2 SVGAGI. The CDR3 DNA reads as TGTGCCGGCCGAGAGACAGGGGCCTATGGCTACACCTTC. It yields the protein CAGRETGAYGYTF.

V is TRBV27 and J is TRBJ1-1, with TRBD1 matching 8 bases. The CDR3 spans 13 residues. Unmatched junction bases numbered 6, after V lost 6 bases and J lost 6 bases. Germline V gene sequence: CDR1 MNHEY, CDR2 SMNVEV (reference sequence). The CDR3 protein is CASSYGQGAEAFF. In nucleotides, the CDR3 is TGTGCCAGCAGCTATGGACAGGGTGCTGAAGCTTTCTTT.

The rearrangement uses TRBV6-6 and TRBJ2-3; 9 bases agree with TRBD1. The CDR3 is 16 amino acids. CDR1 is MNHNY and CDR2 is SVGAGI in the germline V gene (reference sequence). Unmatched junction bases numbered 10, after V lost 6 bases and J lost 3 bases. This CDR3 reads CASSRGTGKGTDTQYF. CDR3 nucleotides: TGTGCCAGCAGCCGCGGGACAGGGAAGGGAACAGATACGCAGTATTTT.